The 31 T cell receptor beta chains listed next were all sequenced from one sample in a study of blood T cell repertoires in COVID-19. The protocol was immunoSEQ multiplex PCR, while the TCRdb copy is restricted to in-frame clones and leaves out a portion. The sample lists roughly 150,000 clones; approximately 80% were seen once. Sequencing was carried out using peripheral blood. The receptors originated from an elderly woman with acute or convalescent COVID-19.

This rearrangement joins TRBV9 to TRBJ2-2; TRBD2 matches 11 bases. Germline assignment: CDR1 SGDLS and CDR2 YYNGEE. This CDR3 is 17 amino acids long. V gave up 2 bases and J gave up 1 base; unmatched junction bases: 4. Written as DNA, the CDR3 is TGTGCCAGCAGCGTTACTAGCGGGGGCCTGAACACCGGGGAGCTGTTTTTT. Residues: CASSVTSGGLNTGELFF.

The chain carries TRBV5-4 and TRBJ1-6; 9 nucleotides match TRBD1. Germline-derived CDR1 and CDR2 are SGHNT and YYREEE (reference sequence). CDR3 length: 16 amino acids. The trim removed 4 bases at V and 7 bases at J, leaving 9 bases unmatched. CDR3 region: CASSRDMDRGNSPLHF. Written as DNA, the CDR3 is TGTGCCAGCAGCCGAGATATGGACAGGGGAAATTCACCCCTCCACTTT.

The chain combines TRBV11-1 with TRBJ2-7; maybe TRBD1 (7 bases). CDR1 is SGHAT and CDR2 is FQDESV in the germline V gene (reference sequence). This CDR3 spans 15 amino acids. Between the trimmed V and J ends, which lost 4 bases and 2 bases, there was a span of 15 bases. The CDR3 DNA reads TGTGCCAGCAGCTCCGGGAGCAGGGGGGCCTACGAGCAGTACTTC. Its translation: CASSSGSRGAYEQYF.

The CDR3 protein is CASSIFRTGNGYTF. The CDR3, as DNA: TGTGCCAGTAGTATCTTCCGGACAGGCAATGGCTACACCTTC. This rearrangement joins TRBV19 to TRBJ1-2; 7 bases are shared with TRBD1. CDR3 length: 14 amino acids. CDR1 and CDR2 (germline): LNHDA, SQIVND (reference sequence). The trim removed 3 bases at V and 6 bases at J, leaving 7 bases unmatched.

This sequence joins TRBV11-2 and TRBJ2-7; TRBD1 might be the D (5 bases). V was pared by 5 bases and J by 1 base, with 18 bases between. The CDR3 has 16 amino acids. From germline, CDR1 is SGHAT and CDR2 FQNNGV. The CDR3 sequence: CASSPGTTAVSYEQYF. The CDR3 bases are TGTGCCAGCAGCCCGGGCACGACAGCAGTATCCTACGAGCAGTACTTC.

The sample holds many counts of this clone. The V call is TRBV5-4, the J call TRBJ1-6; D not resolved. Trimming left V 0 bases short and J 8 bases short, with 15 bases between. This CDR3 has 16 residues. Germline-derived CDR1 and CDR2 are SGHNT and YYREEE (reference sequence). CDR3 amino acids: CASSLEGGRRYSPLHF. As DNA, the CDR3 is TGTGCCAGCAGCTTGGAGGGCGGTCGGAGGTATTCACCCCTCCACTTT.

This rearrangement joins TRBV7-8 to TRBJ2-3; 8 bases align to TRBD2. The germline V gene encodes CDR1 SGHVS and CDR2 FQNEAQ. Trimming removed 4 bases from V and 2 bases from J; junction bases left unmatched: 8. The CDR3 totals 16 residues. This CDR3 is CASSSQAGAPTDTQYF. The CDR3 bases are TGTGCCAGCAGCTCTCAAGCGGGGGCCCCCACAGATACGCAGTATTTT.

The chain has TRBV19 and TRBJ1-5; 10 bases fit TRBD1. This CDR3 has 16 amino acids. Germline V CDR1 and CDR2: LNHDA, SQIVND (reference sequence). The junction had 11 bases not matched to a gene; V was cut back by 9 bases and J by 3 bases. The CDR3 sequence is CASENRDRGNNQPQHF. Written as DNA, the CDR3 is TGTGCCAGCGAAAACCGGGACAGGGGCAACAATCAGCCCCAGCATTTT.

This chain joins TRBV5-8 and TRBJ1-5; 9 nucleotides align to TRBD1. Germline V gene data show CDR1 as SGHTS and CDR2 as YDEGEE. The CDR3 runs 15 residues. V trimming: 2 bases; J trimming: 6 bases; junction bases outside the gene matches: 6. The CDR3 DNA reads TGTGCCAGCAGCTTCGTCCCGGGACAGGGTCAGCCCCAGCATTTT. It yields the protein CASSFVPGQGQPQHF.

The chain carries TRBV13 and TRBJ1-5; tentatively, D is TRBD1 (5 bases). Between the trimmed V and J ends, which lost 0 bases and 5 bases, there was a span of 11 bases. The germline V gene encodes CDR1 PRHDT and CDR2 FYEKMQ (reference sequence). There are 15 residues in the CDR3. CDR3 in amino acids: CASSLGRAGHQPQHF. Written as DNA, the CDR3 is TGTGCCAGCAGCTTAGGCCGGGCAGGGCATCAGCCCCAGCATTTT.

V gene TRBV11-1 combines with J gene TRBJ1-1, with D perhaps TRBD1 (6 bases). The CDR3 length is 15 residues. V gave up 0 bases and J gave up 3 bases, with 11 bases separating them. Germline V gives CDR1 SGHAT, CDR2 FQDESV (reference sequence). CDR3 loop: CASSLAPQGHTEAFF. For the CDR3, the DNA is TGTGCCAGCAGCTTAGCGCCGCAGGGGCACACTGAAGCTTTCTTT.

CDR3 nucleotides: TGCGCCAGCAGCCAAGATCAGGGTGCCAATTCACCCCTCCACTTT. The encoded protein is CASSQDQGANSPLHF. The rearrangement links TRBV4-3 to TRBJ1-6, with D perhaps TRBD1 (5 bases). The length of the CDR3 is 15 residues. CDR1 is LGHNA and CDR2 is YSLEER in the germline V gene. Trimming removed 0 bases from V and 7 bases from J, with 10 bases in between.

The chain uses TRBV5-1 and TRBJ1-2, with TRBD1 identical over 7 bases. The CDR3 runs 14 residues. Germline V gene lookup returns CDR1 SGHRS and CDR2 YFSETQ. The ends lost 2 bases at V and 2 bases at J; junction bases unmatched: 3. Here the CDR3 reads CASSLQGPNYGYTF. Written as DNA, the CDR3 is TGCGCCAGCAGCTTACAGGGGCCCAACTATGGCTACACCTTC.

CDR3 residues: CASGTSGNYEQYF. As DNA, the CDR3 is TGTGCCAGCGGGACTAGCGGAAACTACGAGCAGTACTTC. The J gene is TRBJ2-7, the V gene TRBV11-3, with TRBD2 matching over 11 bases. CDR3 size: 13 residues. CDR1 and CDR2 from the germline V gene are SGHNT and YENEEA. V lost 8 bases to trimming and J lost 3 bases; unmatched junction nucleotides: 3.

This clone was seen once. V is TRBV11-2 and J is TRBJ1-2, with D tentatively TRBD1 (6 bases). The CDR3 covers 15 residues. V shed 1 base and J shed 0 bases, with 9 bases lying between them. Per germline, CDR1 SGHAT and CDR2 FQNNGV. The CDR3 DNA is TGTGCCAGCAGCTTAGGGGGGACACCTAACTATGGCTACACCTTC. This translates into CASSLGGTPNYGYTF.

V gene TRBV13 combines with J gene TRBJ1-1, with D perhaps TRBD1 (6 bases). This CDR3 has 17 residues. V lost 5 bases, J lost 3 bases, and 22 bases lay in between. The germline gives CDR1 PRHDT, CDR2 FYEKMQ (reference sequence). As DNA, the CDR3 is TGTGCCAGCAGCCAACAATCGGGGGGCGCTGGTCACACTGAAGCTTTCTTT. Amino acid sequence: CASSQQSGGAGHTEAFF.

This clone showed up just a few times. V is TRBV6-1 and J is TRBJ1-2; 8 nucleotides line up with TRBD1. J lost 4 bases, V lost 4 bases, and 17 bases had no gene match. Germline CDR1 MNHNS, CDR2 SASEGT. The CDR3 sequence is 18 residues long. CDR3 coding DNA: TGTGCCAGCAGTGGGATCGGGGCACAGGGGGGACTCGCCTATGGCTACACCTTC. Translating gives CASSGIGAQGGLAYGYTF.

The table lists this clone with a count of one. DNA for the CDR3: TGTGCCAGTAGTCTCAGGGTAGGACAGGGGATGAATGAGCAGTTCTTC. Protein product: CASSLRVGQGMNEQFF. The rearrangement uses TRBV19 and TRBJ2-1; TRBD1 aligns across 9 bases. CDR1 and CDR2 from the germline V gene are LNHDA and SQIVND (reference sequence). The CDR3 sequence is 16 residues long. The trim removed 5 bases at V and 7 bases at J, leaving 12 bases unmatched.

CDR3 loop: CASSSFIGQGSFETQYF. CDR3 DNA: TGCGCCAGCAGCAGTTTTATCGGACAGGGAAGTTTCGAGACCCAGTACTTC. V and J are TRBV5-1 and TRBJ2-5; 8 bases line up with TRBD1. Trimming removed 4 bases from V and 5 bases from J; junction bases left unmatched: 16. Germline CDR1 reads SGHRS; CDR2 reads YFSETQ. CDR3 length: 17 residues.

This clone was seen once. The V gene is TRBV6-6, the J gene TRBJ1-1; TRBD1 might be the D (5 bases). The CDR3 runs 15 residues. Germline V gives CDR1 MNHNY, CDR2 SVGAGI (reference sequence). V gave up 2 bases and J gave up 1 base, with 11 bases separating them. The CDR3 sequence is CASSYAGGSNTEAFF. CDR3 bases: TGTGCCAGCAGTTACGCGGGGGGATCGAACACTGAAGCTTTCTTT.

The CDR3 region has the DNA TGTGCCAGCAGCTCATCCATGGATACGCAGTATTTT. Amino acid sequence: CASSSSMDTQYF. This chain links TRBV11-3 with TRBJ2-3; D gene ambiguous. Trimming left V 4 bases short and J 6 bases short, with 8 bases between. The CDR3 loop spans 12 amino acids. Per germline, CDR1 SGHNT and CDR2 YENEEA. Combining the CDR3 with reference TRBV11-3 and TRBJ2-3 gives the whole variable domain EAGVVQSPRYKIIEKKQPVAFWCNPISGHNTLYWYLQNLGQGPELLIRYENEEAVDDSQLPKDRFSAERLKGVDSTLKIQPAELGDSAVYLCASSSSMDTQYFGPGTRLTVL.

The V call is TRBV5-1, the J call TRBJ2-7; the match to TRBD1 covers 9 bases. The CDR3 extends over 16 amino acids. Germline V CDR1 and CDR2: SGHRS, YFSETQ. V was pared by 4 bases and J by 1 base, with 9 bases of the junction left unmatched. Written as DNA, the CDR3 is TGCGCCAGCAGCCCGCTGAGGACAGGGGAATCCTACGAGCAGTACTTC. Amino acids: CASSPLRTGESYEQYF. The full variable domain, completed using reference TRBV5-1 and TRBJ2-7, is KAGVTQTPRYLIKTRGQQVTLSCSPISGHRSVSWYQQTPGQGLQFLFEYFSETQRNKGNFPGRFSGRQFSNSRSEMNVSTLELGDSALYLCASSPLRTGESYEQYFGPGTRLTVT.

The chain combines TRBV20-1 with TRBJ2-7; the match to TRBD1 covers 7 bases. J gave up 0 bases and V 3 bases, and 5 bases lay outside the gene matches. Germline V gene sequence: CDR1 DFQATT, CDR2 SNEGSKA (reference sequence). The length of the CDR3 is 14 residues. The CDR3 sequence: CSASKTGPSYEQYF. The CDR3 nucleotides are TGCAGTGCTAGTAAGACAGGGCCCTCCTACGAGCAGTACTTC.

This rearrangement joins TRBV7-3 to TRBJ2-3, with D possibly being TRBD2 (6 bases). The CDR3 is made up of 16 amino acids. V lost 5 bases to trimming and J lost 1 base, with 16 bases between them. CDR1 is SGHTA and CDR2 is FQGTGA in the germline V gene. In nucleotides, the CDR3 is TGTGCCAGCAGCCCCTCCGGGGGAGCGGGCACAGATACGCAGTATTTT. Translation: CASSPSGGAGTDTQYF. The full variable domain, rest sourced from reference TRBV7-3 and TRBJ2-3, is GAGVSQTPSNKVTEKGKYVELRCDPISGHTALYWYRQSLGQGPEFLIYFQGTGAADDSGLPNDRFFAVRPEGSVSTLKIQRTERGDSAVYLCASSPSGGAGTDTQYFGPGTRLTVL.

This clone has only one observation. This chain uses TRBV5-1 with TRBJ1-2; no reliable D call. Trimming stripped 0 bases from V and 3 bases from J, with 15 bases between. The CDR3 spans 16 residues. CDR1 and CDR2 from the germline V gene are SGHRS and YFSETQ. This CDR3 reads CASSLAMPGWDYGYTF. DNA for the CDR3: TGCGCCAGCAGCTTGGCCATGCCGGGTTGGGACTATGGCTACACCTTC. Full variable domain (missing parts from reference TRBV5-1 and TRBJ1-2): KAGVTQTPRYLIKTRGQQVTLSCSPISGHRSVSWYQQTPGQGLQFLFEYFSETQRNKGNFPGRFSGRQFSNSRSEMNVSTLELGDSALYLCASSLAMPGWDYGYTFGSGTRLTVV.

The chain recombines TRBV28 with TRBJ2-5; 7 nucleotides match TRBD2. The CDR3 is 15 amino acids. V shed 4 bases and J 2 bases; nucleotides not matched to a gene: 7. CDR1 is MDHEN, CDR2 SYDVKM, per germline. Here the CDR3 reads CASSSGLGVQETQYF. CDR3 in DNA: TGTGCCAGCAGTTCCGGACTAGGAGTACAAGAGACCCAGTACTTC.

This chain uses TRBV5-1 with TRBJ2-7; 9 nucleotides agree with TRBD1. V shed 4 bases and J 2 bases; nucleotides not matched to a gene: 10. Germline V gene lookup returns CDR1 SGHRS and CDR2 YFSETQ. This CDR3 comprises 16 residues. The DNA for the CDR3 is TGCGCCAGCAGCCCTCAACCGGGACAGGGAACCTACGAGCAGTACTTC. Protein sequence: CASSPQPGQGTYEQYF.

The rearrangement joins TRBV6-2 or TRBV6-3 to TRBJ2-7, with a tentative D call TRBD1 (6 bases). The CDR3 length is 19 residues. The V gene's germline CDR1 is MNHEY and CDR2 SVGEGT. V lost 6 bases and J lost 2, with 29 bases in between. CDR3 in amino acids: CASSPTGIIPLGVPYEQYF. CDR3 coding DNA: TGTGCCAGCAGCCCCACAGGGATCATCCCCCTTGGGGTCCCCTACGAGCAGTACTTC.

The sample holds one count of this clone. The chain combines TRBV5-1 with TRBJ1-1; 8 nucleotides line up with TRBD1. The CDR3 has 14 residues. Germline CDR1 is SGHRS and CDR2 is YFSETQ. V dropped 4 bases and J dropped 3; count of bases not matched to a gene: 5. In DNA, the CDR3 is TGCGCCAGCAGCATAGGACAGGGTTACACTGAAGCTTTCTTT. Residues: CASSIGQGYTEAFF.

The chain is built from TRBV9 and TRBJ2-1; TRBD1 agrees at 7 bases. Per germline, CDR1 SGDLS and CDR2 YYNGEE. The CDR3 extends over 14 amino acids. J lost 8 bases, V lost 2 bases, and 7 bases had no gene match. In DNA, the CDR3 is TGTGCCAGCAGCGTCATTCCAGGGGGTGATGAGCAGTTCTTC. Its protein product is CASSVIPGGDEQFF.

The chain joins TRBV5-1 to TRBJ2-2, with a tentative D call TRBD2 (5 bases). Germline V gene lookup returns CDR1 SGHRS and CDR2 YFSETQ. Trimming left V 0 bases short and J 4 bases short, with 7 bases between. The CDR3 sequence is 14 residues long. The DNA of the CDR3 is TGCGCCAGCAGCTTGGTAGCGCCCACCGGGGAGCTGTTTTTT. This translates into CASSLVAPTGELFF.